This TCR beta chain was profiled in a study of human T cells and chemical hapten exposure. Whole-study context: Chiefly female patients presented with alopecia areata, totalis or universalis.

This CDR3 contains 15 residues. Trimming cost V 6 bases and J 5 bases, with 22 bases left between them. The germline V gene encodes CDR1 DFQATT and CDR2 SNEGSKA (reference sequence). This clonotype was seen many times. Its antigen is undetermined. Findings and limits, study-wide: Controls had significantly fewer large CDR3 similarity clusters than were formed by expanded TCRs.

What the library attached to individual cDNA molecules were unique molecular identifiers. TCRdb reanalysed the RACE reads using MiXCR and keeps one entry per CDR3 protein. The table shows roughly 360,000 distinct CDR3 sequences, with 4.8% occurring only once. Time point meaning: patch test 1, 2 weeks after DPC sensitization. Treatment here: therapeutic diphenylcyclopropenone sensitization with weekly scalp DPC. Sequencing started from total RNA isolated from unfractionated whole blood. J is TRBJ1-1 and V is TRBV20-1; D is undetermined. This sequence originates from a woman aged 45-60 years with alopecia areata. Some clones in this sample may be carry-over from other donors' samples. This specimen consisted of whole blood, obtained in connection with sensitization to the hapten diphenylcyclopropenone (DPC). DNA for the CDR3: TGCAGTGCACCCCTTACCATGGGCTCCTCGACTGAAGCTTTCTTT. This gives the protein CSAPLTMGSSTEAFF.